The text below deals with one T cell receptor beta chain. Seattle patients were enrolled during active infection and followed longitudinally. Per the study methods: Amplified reference gene primers provided the basis for estimating nucleated cell counts. Libraries were prepared by immunoSEQ multiplex PCR; TCRdb keeps only in-frame clonotypes and omits some of them. Clone size and V and J calls were adopted from that table, with D and trimming inferred from the DNA. Seen here are some 400,000 clones, 80% to 90% observed once, and the top ten hold approximately 2.4%. The data are from a study of blood T cell repertoires in COVID-19. As for the study in general: Samples came from the United States, Italy and Spain, spanning acute and convalescent COVID-19. T cells, B-cell-depleted T cells, or PBMCs provided the cDNA or gDNA that served as material.

The sample comprised peripheral blood. The receptor was derived from a woman aged 55-69 years with COVID-19, enrolled during active disease.

CDR3 in amino acids: CASSASSSDSYEQYF. The DNA for the CDR3 is TGTGCCAGCAGCGCCTCCAGCAGCGACTCCTACGAGCAGTACTTC. The chain joins TRBV9 to TRBJ2-7; D remains ambiguous. Germline V gene data show CDR1 as SGDLS and CDR2 as YYNGEE. The ends were cut back, 3 bases at V and 0 bases at J, with 13 bases in the middle. The CDR3 consists of 15 residues.